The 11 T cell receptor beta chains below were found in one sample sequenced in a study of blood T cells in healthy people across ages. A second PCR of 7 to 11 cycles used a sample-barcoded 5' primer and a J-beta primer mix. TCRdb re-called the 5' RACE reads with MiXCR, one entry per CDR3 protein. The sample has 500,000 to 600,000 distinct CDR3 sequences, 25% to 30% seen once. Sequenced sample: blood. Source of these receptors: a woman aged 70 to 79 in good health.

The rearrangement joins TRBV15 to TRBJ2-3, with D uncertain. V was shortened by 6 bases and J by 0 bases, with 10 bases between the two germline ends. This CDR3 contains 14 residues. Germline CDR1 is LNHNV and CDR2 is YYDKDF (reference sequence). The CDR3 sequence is CATRAEASTDTQYF. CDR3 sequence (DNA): TGTGCCACCAGGGCTGAGGCTAGCACAGATACGCAGTATTTT. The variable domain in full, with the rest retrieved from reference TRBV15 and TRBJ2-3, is DAMVIQNPRYQVTQFGKPVTLSCSQTLNHNVMYWYQQKSSQAPKLLFHYYDKDFNNEADTPDNFQSRRPNTSFCFLDIRSPGLGDTAMYLCATRAEASTDTQYFGPGTRLTVL.

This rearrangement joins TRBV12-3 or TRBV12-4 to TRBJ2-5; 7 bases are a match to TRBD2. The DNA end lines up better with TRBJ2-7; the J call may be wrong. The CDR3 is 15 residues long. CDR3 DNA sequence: TGTGCCAGCAGAACCGGGACTAAAAGTCCCTACGAGCAGTACTTC. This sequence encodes CASRTGTKSPYEQYF.

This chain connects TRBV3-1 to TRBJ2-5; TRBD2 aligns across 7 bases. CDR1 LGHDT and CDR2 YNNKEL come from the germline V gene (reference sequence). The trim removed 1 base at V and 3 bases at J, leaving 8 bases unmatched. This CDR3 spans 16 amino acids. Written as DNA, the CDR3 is TGTGCCAGCAGCCAAGGAGCGGGGCCAAGGGAAGAGACCCAGTACTTC. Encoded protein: CASSQGAGPREETQYF.

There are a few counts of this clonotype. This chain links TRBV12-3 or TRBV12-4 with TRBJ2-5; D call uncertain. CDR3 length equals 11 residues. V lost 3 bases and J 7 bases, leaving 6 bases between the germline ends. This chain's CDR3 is CASSFLGTQYF. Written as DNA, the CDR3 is TGTGCCAGCAGTTTCTTGGGGACCCAGTACTTC.

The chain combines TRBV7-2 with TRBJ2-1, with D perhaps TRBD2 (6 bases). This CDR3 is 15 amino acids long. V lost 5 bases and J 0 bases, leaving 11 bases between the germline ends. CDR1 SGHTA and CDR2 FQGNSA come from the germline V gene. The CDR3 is CASSEVADSYNEQFF. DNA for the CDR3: TGTGCCAGCAGCGAAGTAGCGGACTCCTACAATGAGCAGTTCTTC.

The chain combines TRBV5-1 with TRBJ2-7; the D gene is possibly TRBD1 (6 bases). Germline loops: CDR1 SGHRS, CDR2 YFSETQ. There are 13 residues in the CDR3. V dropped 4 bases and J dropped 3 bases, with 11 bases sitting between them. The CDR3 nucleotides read TGCGCCAGCAGCAGGGAACAGGGCTACGAGCAGTACTTC. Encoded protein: CASSREQGYEQYF.

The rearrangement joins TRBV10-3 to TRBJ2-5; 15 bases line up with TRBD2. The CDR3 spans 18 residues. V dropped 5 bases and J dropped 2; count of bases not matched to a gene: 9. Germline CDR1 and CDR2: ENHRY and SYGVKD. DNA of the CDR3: TGTGCCATCAGTAAAGTCCCGGGACTAGCGGGGGGACAAGAGACCCAGTACTTC. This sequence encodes CAISKVPGLAGGQETQYF.

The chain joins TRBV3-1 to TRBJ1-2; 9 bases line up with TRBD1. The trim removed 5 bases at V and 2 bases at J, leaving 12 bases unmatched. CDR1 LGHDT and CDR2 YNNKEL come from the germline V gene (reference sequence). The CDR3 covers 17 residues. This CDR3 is CASSARPGTGYNYGYTF. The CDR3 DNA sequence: TGTGCCAGCAGCGCCCGGCCGGGGACAGGGTACAACTATGGCTACACCTTC.

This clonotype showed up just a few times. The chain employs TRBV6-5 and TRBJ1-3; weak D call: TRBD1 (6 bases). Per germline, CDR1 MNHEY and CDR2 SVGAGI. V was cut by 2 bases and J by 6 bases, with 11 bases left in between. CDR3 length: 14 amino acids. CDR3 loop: CASSYQQGPNTIYF. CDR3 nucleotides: TGTGCCAGCAGTTACCAACAGGGTCCAAACACCATATATTTT.

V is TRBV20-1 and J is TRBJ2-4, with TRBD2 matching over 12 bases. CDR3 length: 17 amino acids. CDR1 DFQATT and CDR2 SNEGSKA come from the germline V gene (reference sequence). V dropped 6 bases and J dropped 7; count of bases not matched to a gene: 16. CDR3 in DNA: TGCAGTGCCAGAAGACTAGCGGGGGCGCCTCCCCGCAACATTCAGTACTTC. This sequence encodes CSARRLAGAPPRNIQYF.

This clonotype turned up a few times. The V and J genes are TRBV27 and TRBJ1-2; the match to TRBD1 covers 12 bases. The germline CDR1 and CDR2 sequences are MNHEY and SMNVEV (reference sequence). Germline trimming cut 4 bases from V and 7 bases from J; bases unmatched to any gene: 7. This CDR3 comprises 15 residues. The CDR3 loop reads CASSSLGTGGAGYTF. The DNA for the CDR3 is TGTGCCAGCAGTTCCCTCGGGACAGGGGGCGCTGGCTACACCTTC.